The source of this T cell receptor beta chain is a study of OX40 agonist ivuxolimab in advanced cancers. Turning to the study itself: The patients received ivuxolimab by intravenous route every 2 weeks at 0.01 to 10 mg/kg. Dose-escalation patients suffered from hepatocellular carcinoma, melanoma, renal cell or head and neck cancer. Among those treated, three patients had partial responses, one with hepatocellular carcinoma and two with cutaneous melanoma.

Generated by immunoSEQ multiplex PCR, the TCRdb table keeps only in-frame clones and is missing some. The sample gives some 90,000 clones, 92% of which show up once; 3% to 3.5% is in the top ten. Notes on the study in general: CD4+ and CD8+ blood T cells expanded clonally by week 6 at 0.1 to 3.0 mg/kg.

This clone appeared a single time. The antigen is undetermined. Germline lookup yields CDR1 SSHAT and CDR2 FNYEAQ (reference sequence). V gave up 7 bases and J gave up 3 bases, with 13 bases separating them. The CDR3 extends over 13 amino acids. The specimen was CD4+ or CD8+ T cells sorted from blood, collected in a trial of the OX40 agonist ivuxolimab. The receptor was derived from an adult with an advanced solid tumor such as melanoma, head and neck, liver or kidney cancer. The rearrangement joins TRBV7-7 to TRBJ2-7; D is unclear. The CDR3 DNA sequence: TGTGCCAGCAACAAAAACGTGGGCTACGAGCAGTACTTC. This sequence encodes CASNKNVGYEQYF.